These T cell receptor beta chains were read from a single sample in a study of blood T cell repertoires in COVID-19. Libraries were prepared by immunoSEQ multiplex PCR; TCRdb keeps only in-frame clonotypes and omits some of them. The sample has about 310,000 clones; 80% to 90% are singletons. Sequences were obtained from peripheral blood. The source of these receptors is a man aged 45-65 years with active or convalescent COVID-19. Both conserved end residues are part of each CDR3. The order of the fields is V gene, J gene, clone size, D gene, CDR3 protein, CDR3 DNA. A D gene is named only where the DNA matches it firmly. Size is stated for part of the rows, as once, few or many counts, or as a class when the clone is expanded.

TRBV2	TRBJ1-2	NA	NA	CASSVASSRVYGYTF	TGTGCCAGCAGTGTCGCGTCGTCCCGGGTCTATGGCTACACCTTC
TRBV6-5	TRBJ1-5	NA	NA	CASRGREGSNQPQHF	TGTGCCAGCAGGGGGAGGGAAGGTAGCAATCAGCCCCAGCATTTT
TRBV5-1	TRBJ2-2	NA	TRBD1	CASSLIAGQGATGELFF	TGCGCCAGCAGCTTGATCGCGGGACAGGGAGCCACCGGGGAGCTGTTTTTT
TRBV3-1/TRBV3-2	TRBJ1-6	NA	NA	CASSGGRDPTSYNSPLHF	TGTGCCAGCTCTGGGGGGAGGGATCCTACCTCCTATAATTCACCCCTCCACTTT
TRBV7-9	TRBJ1-2	NA	TRBD1	CASSLEWTGHGYTF	TGTGCCAGCAGCTTAGAATGGACAGGCCATGGCTACACCTTC
TRBV24-1	TRBJ2-3	NA	TRBD2	CATSSTSAGLTTDTQYF	TGTGCCACCAGTAGTACCTCAGCGGGATTAACCACAGATACGCAGTATTTT
TRBV7-9	TRBJ1-1	few	NA	CASSPTAYMNTEAFF	TGTGCCAGCAGTCCCACAGCTTACATGAACACTGAAGCTTTCTTT
TRBV23-1	TRBJ1-4	NA	TRBD1	CASSLPPNTRDRTRYEKLFF	TGCGCCAGCAGTCTCCCACCGAATACCCGGGACAGGACTCGTTATGAAAAACTGTTTTTT
TRBV2	TRBJ1-5	NA	NA	CASSEVFGGNQPQHF	TGTGCCAGCAGTGAAGTATTCGGGGGGAATCAGCCCCAGCATTTT
TRBV19	TRBJ2-7	NA	TRBD1	CASSPWGTEQYEQYF	TGTGCCAGTAGTCCGTGGGGGACAGAGCAGTACGAGCAGTACTTC
TRBV5-6	TRBJ1-5	few	TRBD1	CASSRTGGNQPQHF	TGTGCCAGCAGCCGGACAGGGGGTAATCAGCCCCAGCATTTT
TRBV7-9	TRBJ1-1	NA	TRBD1	CASSLGQFNEAFF	TGTGCCAGCAGCCTGGGACAGTTCAATGAAGCTTTCTTT
TRBV19	TRBJ1-5	NA	NA	CASSIRRGGRNQPQHF	TGTGCCAGTAGTATAAGGAGGGGGGGGCGAAATCAGCCCCAGCATTTT
TRBV7-6	TRBJ2-1	NA	TRBD2	CASSLVPSGRLSYNEQFF	TGTGCCAGCAGCTTAGTCCCTAGCGGGAGGTTGTCCTACAATGAGCAGTTCTTC
TRBV5-1	TRBJ1-2	NA	TRBD1	CASSWTGGNYGYTF	TGCGCCAGCAGCTGGACAGGGGGTAACTATGGCTACACCTTC
TRBV28	TRBJ1-2	NA	NA	CASSSQVYGYTF	TGTGCCAGCAGTTCACAGGTCTATGGCTACACCTTC
TRBV4-1	TRBJ2-3	NA	NA	CASSQAQGDTQYF	TGCGCCAGCAGCCAAGCACAGGGAGATACGCAGTATTTT
TRBV3-1/TRBV3-2	TRBJ1-6	NA	NA	CASSPPAYSSPLHF	TGTGCCAGCAGCCCGCCAGCTTACAGTTCACCCCTCCACTTT
TRBV5-1	TRBJ1-2	NA	NA	CASSYRGSGYTF	TGCGCCAGCTCTTATAGGGGTAGTGGCTACACCTTC
TRBV11-2	TRBJ2-5	NA	NA	CASSPGVEETQYF	TGTGCCAGCAGCCCCGGGGTAGAGGAGACCCAGTACTTC
TRBV27	TRBJ1-1	NA	TRBD1	CASRLTGTGSGFF	TGTGCCAGCAGACTAACCGGGACAGGGAGTGGTTTCTTT
TRBV4-1	TRBJ2-7	NA	TRBD1	CASSQPYRGSSYEQYF	TGCGCCAGCAGCCAACCCTACAGGGGAAGCTCCTACGAGCAGTACTTC
TRBV28	TRBJ2-7	NA	NA	CASSLNLGGGGSSYEQYF	TGTGCCAGCAGCCTTAATTTGGGTGGTGGGGGGAGCTCCTACGAGCAGTACTTC
TRBV6-2/TRBV6-3	TRBJ2-3	NA	TRBD1	CASSSGQAPTTQYF	TGTGCCAGCAGCTCGGGACAGGCCCCGACTACGCAGTATTTT
TRBV28	TRBJ1-4	NA	NA	CASSSVGATNEKLFF	TGTGCCAGCAGTTCGGTCGGTGCAACTAATGAAAAACTGTTTTTT
TRBV9	TRBJ1-2	NA	NA	CASSVGRGGLYGYTF	TGTGCCAGCAGCGTAGGGAGGGGAGGGTTGTATGGCTACACCTTC
TRBV2	TRBJ1-2	NA	TRBD1	CASSGTGGPIGYTF	TGTGCCAGCAGTGGGACAGGGGGCCCCATAGGCTACACCTTC
TRBV9	TRBJ2-5	NA	NA	CASSVAAGYQETQYF	TGTGCCAGCAGCGTAGCGGCAGGGTATCAAGAGACCCAGTACTTC
TRBV7-2	TRBJ2-1	NA	TRBD1	CASSLTGVGYNEQFF	TGTGCCAGCAGCTTAACAGGGGTCGGCTACAATGAGCAGTTCTTC
TRBV7-8	TRBJ2-7	NA	NA	CASSPPGYEQYF	TGTGCCAGCAGCCCCCCAGGATACGAGCAGTACTTC
TRBV19	TRBJ2-3	NA	TRBD2	CASSLTGGGRTDTQYF	TGTGCCAGTAGCCTGACGGGGGGAGGTCGAACAGATACGCAGTATTTT
TRBV6-5	TRBJ2-7	NA	NA	CASSQQGYEQYF	TGTGCCAGCAGTCAACAGGGATACGAGCAGTACTTC
TRBV11-2	TRBJ2-7	NA	NA	CASSLGRERYEQYF	TGTGCCAGCAGCTTAGGCAGAGAGCGCTACGAGCAGTACTTC
TRBV30	TRBJ1-2	NA	NA	CAWSVRIVRGKSANYGYTF	TGTGCCTGGAGTGTACGAATTGTGCGGGGGAAGAGCGCTAACTATGGCTACACCTTC
TRBV28	TRBJ2-7	NA	TRBD2	CASSISGTSGSWEQYF	TGTGCCAGCAGTATATCCGGGACTAGCGGGAGTTGGGAGCAGTACTTC
TRBV28	TRBJ1-5	NA	NA	CASRDSPVEMAQHF	TGTGCCAGCAGGGACAGCCCCGTTGAAATGGCCCAGCATTTT
TRBV30	TRBJ1-5	NA	NA	CAWSAEYNQPQHF	TGTGCCTGGAGTGCCGAGTACAATCAGCCCCAGCATTTT
TRBV9	TRBJ2-1	few	TRBD2	CASSVSGRAHNEQFF	TGTGCCAGCAGCGTTAGCGGGAGGGCCCACAATGAGCAGTTCTTC
TRBV7-9	TRBJ1-6	NA	TRBD1	CASSPLGQGNSPLHF	TGTGCCAGCAGCCCCCTGGGACAGGGGAATTCACCCCTCCACTTT
TRBV2	TRBJ1-6	NA	NA	CASSEDGLGNYNSPLHF	TGTGCCAGCAGTGAGGACGGACTCGGGAACTATAATTCACCCCTCCACTTT
TRBV5-1	TRBJ2-3	NA	NA	CASSSDTDTQYF	TGCGCCAGCAGCTCAGACACAGATACGCAGTATTTT
TRBV6-2/TRBV6-3	TRBJ2-2	NA	NA	CASSYSPTTGELFF	TGTGCCAGCAGTTACAGCCCTACCACCGGGGAGCTGTTTTTT
TRBV9	TRBJ2-3	NA	NA	CASSPPRWSTDTQYF	TGTGCCAGCAGCCCCCCCAGGTGGAGCACAGATACGCAGTATTTT
TRBV18	TRBJ1-1	NA	NA	CASSPNEGGSSRAFF	TGTGCCAGCTCACCAAATGAGGGCGGCTCTTCGAGGGCTTTCTTT
TRBV5-6	TRBJ2-3	NA	NA	CASSLRGGQGTDTQYF	TGTGCCAGCAGCTTGAGGGGGGGGCAAGGCACAGATACGCAGTATTTT
TRBV28	TRBJ1-4	NA	NA	CASSSRRGSGEKLFF	TGTGCCAGCAGTTCCCGGCGGGGGTCGGGTGAAAAACTGTTTTTT
TRBV20-1	TRBJ1-5	NA	TRBD1	CSATDRGLSSSNQPQHF	TGCAGTGCTACTGACAGGGGGCTAAGTAGTAGCAATCAGCCCCAGCATTTT
TRBV2	TRBJ2-3	NA	TRBD1	CASSGQGIGTDTQYF	TGTGCCAGCAGTGGACAGGGAATAGGCACAGATACGCAGTATTTT
TRBV5-5	TRBJ1-4	NA	NA	CASSLGERNEKLFF	TGTGCCAGCAGCTTGGGCGAACGGAATGAAAAACTGTTTTTT
TRBV7-2	TRBJ1-4	NA	NA	CASSPDRPNEKLFF	TGTGCCAGCAGCCCTGACAGGCCTAATGAAAAACTGTTTTTT
TRBV27	TRBJ1-1	NA	TRBD1	CASAVGTVGAEAFF	TGTGCCAGCGCGGTGGGGACAGTGGGCGCTGAAGCTTTCTTT